The next 21 T cell receptor beta chains were all read from a single sample in a study of T cells in Graves' hyperthyroidism and ophthalmopathy. TCR beta CDR3 regions were amplified from RNA. First-round RT-PCR with HTBI primers amplified the TCR CDR3 region. From the multiplex PCR reads, TCRdb called clonotypes with MiXCR, one entry per CDR3 protein. This sample has about 58,000 distinct CDR3 sequences, with 49% found just once. Sequenced: blood. These receptors were collected from a woman aged 25-40 years with Graves' ophthalmopathy.

At least ten counts were recorded for this clonotype. The chain links TRBV11-2 to TRBJ2-2, with D possibly being TRBD1 (6 bases). This CDR3 contains 19 residues. With 0 bases removed from V and 4 bases from J, the gap between germline ends came to 21 bases. Germline assignment: CDR1 SGHAT and CDR2 FQNNGV. The CDR3, as DNA: TGTGCCAGCAGCTTAGATGAGGCAGGGGCCCTTCGGGGCACCGGGGAGCTGTTTTTT. Protein sequence: CASSLDEAGALRGTGELFF.

The genes are TRBV7-9 and TRBJ2-3; D unresolved. This CDR3 has 17 amino acids. With 4 bases removed from V and 4 bases from J, the gap between germline ends came to 21 bases. Germline values: CDR1 SEHNR, CDR2 FQNEAQ (reference sequence). The CDR3 spells CASSSTWHPGYADTQYF. CDR3 DNA sequence: TGTGCCAGCAGCTCGACCTGGCACCCAGGATACGCAGATACGCAGTATTTT.

J is TRBJ2-7 and V is TRBV7-9, with TRBD1 identical over 9 bases. This CDR3 comprises 16 residues. The V and J ends lost 4 bases and 5 bases, in that order; junction bases with no gene match: 12. Germline V gene sequence: CDR1 SEHNR, CDR2 FQNEAQ (reference sequence). The CDR3 DNA is TGTGCCAGCAGCTCGTCCAGGGACAGGGAAGAGAACGAGCAGTACTTC. Translation gives CASSSSRDREENEQYF.

This clonotype was picked up many times. Since a much larger clone is just one base distant, this may be a read error. The chain is built from TRBV7-3 and TRBJ2-1; TRBD2 aligns across 14 bases. Looked up from germline, CDR1 is SGHTA and CDR2 is FQGTGA. This CDR3 comprises 15 residues. Trimming at V came to 4 bases and at J to 9 bases, leaving 5 bases not matched to a gene. The CDR3: CASSSGLAGDCEQFF. DNA for the CDR3: TGTGCCAGCAGCTCGGGACTAGCGGGAGATTGTGAGCAGTTCTTC.

This clonotype occurred many times. Here the CDR3 DNA reads TGTGCCAGCAGTTACTCCCGAGCGGGAGAAGAGACCCAGTACTTC. It translates to CASSYSRAGEETQYF. The chain joins TRBV6-2 or TRBV6-3 to TRBJ2-5; the match to TRBD2 covers 8 bases. Germline values: CDR1 MNHEY, CDR2 SVGEGT. The CDR3 is made up of 15 amino acids. J was trimmed by 3 bases and V by 0 bases; bases with no gene match: 3.

Only a few counts were recorded for this clonotype. The CDR3 coding sequence is TGTGCCAGCAGCCAAGGAAGTAACCTCCCCTCCGGCTACACCTTC. Its protein is CASSQGSNLPSGYTF. The chain employs TRBV3-1 and TRBJ1-2; D is undetermined. The V gene's germline CDR1 is LGHDT and CDR2 YNNKEL (reference sequence). The germline V and J ends were trimmed by 1 base and 8 bases, with 17 bases remaining between them. This CDR3 is built from 15 residues.

Within the sample, this clonotype is medium-sized. The chain uses TRBV24-1 and TRBJ1-2, with 8 bases identical to TRBD1. Germline CDR1 KGHDR, CDR2 SFDVKD. The CDR3 totals 13 residues. Trimming cost V 5 bases and J 4 bases; bases outside gene matches: 2. The CDR3: CATSGQGTYGYTF. CDR3 in DNA: TGTGCCACCAGTGGACAGGGGACCTATGGCTACACCTTC.

The J gene is TRBJ1-2, the V gene TRBV20-1; the match to TRBD1 covers 9 bases. The CDR3 is made up of 12 amino acids. CDR1 and CDR2 (germline): DFQATT, SNEGSKA (reference sequence). J gave up 7 bases and V 6 bases, and 6 bases lay outside the gene matches. In DNA, the CDR3 is TGCAGTGCAACCGGGACAGGGAGTGGCTACACCTTC. Residues: CSATGTGSGYTF.

This clonotype was counted many times. V gene TRBV28 combines with J gene TRBJ1-6; tentative D call: TRBD1 (6 bases). CDR1 MDHEN and CDR2 SYDVKM come from the germline V gene. The CDR3 spans 15 residues. Trimming shortened V by 2 bases and J by 10 bases, and 15 bases separated the two germline ends. The CDR3 reads CASSLKAPTGSPLHF. CDR3 DNA: TGTGCCAGCAGTTTAAAGGCCCCGACAGGATCACCCCTCCACTTT. Filled out from reference TRBV28 and TRBJ1-6, the complete variable domain reads DVKVTQSSRYLVKRTGEKVFLECVQDMDHENMFWYRQDPGLGLRLIYFSYDVKMKEKGDIPEGYSVSREKKERFSLILESASTNQTSMYLCASSLKAPTGSPLHFGNGTRLTVT.

The sample holds many counts of this clonotype. This sequence joins TRBV6-1 and TRBJ2-3, with D perhaps TRBD1 (6 bases). V was trimmed by 7 bases and J by 0 bases, leaving 17 bases between them. The germline CDR1 and CDR2 sequences are MNHNS and SASEGT. CDR3 size: 16 residues. The CDR3 loop reads CASILWGTLSTDTQYF. The CDR3 coding sequence is TGTGCCAGCATTTTATGGGGGACATTGAGCACAGATACGCAGTATTTT.

This clonotype has ten or more counts. This chain uses TRBV6-1 with TRBJ2-3; the D is unclear. Germline CDR1 and CDR2: MNHNS and SASEGT. V was pared by 8 bases and J by 5 bases, with 8 bases between. This CDR3 comprises 11 residues. The CDR3 reads CASGRVDTQYF. CDR3 sequence (DNA): TGTGCCAGCGGGCGAGTAGATACGCAGTATTTT.

The chain recombines TRBV9 with TRBJ2-5; 14 bases are shared with TRBD2. The CDR3 sequence is 18 residues long. Germline values: CDR1 SGDLS, CDR2 YYNGEE. With V trimmed by 3 bases and J by 2 bases, 9 bases remained unmatched. CDR3 nucleotides: TGTGCCAGCAGCGGTCGACTAGCGGGAGGGCCGGAGCAAGAGACCCAGTACTTC. It yields the protein CASSGRLAGGPEQETQYF. The variable domain in full, completed from reference TRBV9 and TRBJ2-5, reads DSGVTQTPKHLITATGQRVTLRCSPRSGDLSVYWYQQSLDQGLQFLIQYYNGEERAKGNILERFSAQQFPDLHSELNLSSLELGDSALYFCASSGRLAGGPEQETQYFGPGTRLLVL.

Points on this clonotype: The conserved phenylalanine or tryptophan normally closing the CDR3 is absent here, so this likely arose from a read error. The V gene is TRBV28, the J gene TRBJ1-1; no definite D call. Germline CDR1 is MDHEN and CDR2 is SYDVKM. The CDR3 runs 13 residues. Deletions cut 3 bases from V and 7 bases from J, with 12 bases between. The CDR3 DNA is TGTGCCAGCAGTTTCCCCCAGAGGCGTGAAGCTTTCTCT. Protein: CASSFPQRREAFS.

Notes on this clonotype: At one of its ends the junction is not consistent with the germline gene, which may arise from a read error. This chain joins TRBV5-4 and TRBJ2-7; weak D call: TRBD1 (5 bases). From germline, CDR1 is SGHNT and CDR2 YYREEE (reference sequence). CDR3 size: 16 residues. The CDR3 DNA follows: TGTGCCAACAGCTTGATGGCCAGGGAACGTCCCTACGAGCAGTACTTC. It encodes CANSLMARERPYEQYF.

This chain uses TRBV5-4 with TRBJ2-7; 8 nucleotides align to TRBD1. The germline V gene encodes CDR1 SGHNT and CDR2 YYREEE (reference sequence). CDR3 length equals 12 residues. J was trimmed by 11 bases and V by 4 bases; bases with no gene match: 8. The CDR3: CASSAGTGLKYF. The DNA for the CDR3 is TGTGCCAGCAGCGCCGGGACAGGTCTGAAGTACTTC.

The CDR3 sequence: CSAAMGGQFF. Written as DNA, the CDR3 is TGCAGCGCTGCGATGGGTGGGCAGTTCTTC. This rearrangement joins TRBV29-1 to TRBJ2-1; D is unclear. The CDR3 covers 10 residues. Germline V CDR1 and CDR2: SQVTM, ANQGSEA. V lost 7 bases and J 12 bases, leaving 13 bases between the germline ends.

This clonotype was seen many times. The CDR3, as DNA: TGTGCCAGCTGTTCACTAGCGGGCTCCTACAATGAGCAGTTCTTC. Amino acid sequence: CASCSLAGSYNEQFF. V usage is TRBV6-1 and J usage is TRBJ2-1; 9 bases match TRBD2. This CDR3 spans 15 amino acids. The V segment lost 8 bases and the J segment 0 bases; nucleotides outside the gene matches: 5. In germline, CDR1 is MNHNS, CDR2 SASEGT.

This chain joins TRBV29-1 and TRBJ2-1; D is perhaps TRBD2 (7 bases). From germline, CDR1 is SQVTM and CDR2 ANQGSEA. This CDR3 has 17 residues. Trimming shortened V by 5 bases and J by 5 bases, and 25 bases separated the two germline ends. The CDR3 coding sequence is TGCAGCGTTTACTGGGCAGGGGAGAGCGGGGTTCACAATGAGCAGTTCTTC. It yields the protein CSVYWAGESGVHNEQFF.

J is TRBJ2-4 and V is TRBV10-3; 8 nucleotides line up with TRBD1. V was clipped by 10 bases and J by 6 bases; unmatched bases: 2. This CDR3 contains 11 residues. Germline V gene lookup returns CDR1 ENHRY and CDR2 SYGVKD. The CDR3 DNA is TGTGCCACCGGACAGGGAAACATTCAGTACTTC. This sequence encodes CATGQGNIQYF.

V and J are TRBV30 and TRBJ2-3; TRBD1 is a possible D gene (5 bases). Germline CDR1 is GTSNPN and CDR2 is SVGIG (reference sequence). The CDR3 is made up of 13 amino acids. V lost 3 bases and J 1 base, leaving 8 bases between the germline ends. The CDR3 nucleotides are TGTGCCTGGAGGAAACAGGGCACAGATACGCAGTATTTT. Its protein is CAWRKQGTDTQYF.

Ten or more counts support this clonotype. The chain joins TRBV6-1 to TRBJ1-2; D uncertain. Looked up from germline, CDR1 is MNHNS and CDR2 is SASEGT. The CDR3 has 14 amino acids. The V gene lost 3 bases and the J gene lost 4 bases, with 12 bases spanning the gap. CDR3 coding DNA: TGTGCCAGCAGTGACGGGTGGGCAGCCTATGGCTACACCTTC. It codes for CASSDGWAAYGYTF.